The source of this T cell receptor beta chain is a study of blood T cells in healthy people across ages. Combining a sample-barcoded 5' primer with a J-beta primer mix, a second PCR ran for roughly 6 to 12 cycles. Researchers report that each sample yielded at least 2.5 million CDR3-containing paired-end reads. MiXCR was run by TCRdb on the 5' RACE reads, yielding one entry per CDR3 protein. This sample has about 1.1 million distinct CDR3 sequences, with 35% to 40% found just once. V lost 6 bases, J lost 7 bases, and 12 bases lay in between. Germline CDR1 is MRHNA and CDR2 is SNTAGT. The CDR3 has 12 amino acids. Regarding the study as a whole: Getting older went along with TCR beta diversity per million T cells dropping roughly linearly. CMV status of donors was unknown, possibly confounding expanded clonotype changes.

For this clonotype: Its antigen is still unknown.

V usage is TRBV6-4 and J usage is TRBJ1-1, with unresolved D. The specimen sequenced was blood. This clonotype was sampled from a man between 18 and 29 years old in good health. The CDR3 here is CASRNGWGEAFF. The CDR3 coding sequence is TGTGCCAGCAGGAATGGATGGGGTGAAGCTTTCTTT.